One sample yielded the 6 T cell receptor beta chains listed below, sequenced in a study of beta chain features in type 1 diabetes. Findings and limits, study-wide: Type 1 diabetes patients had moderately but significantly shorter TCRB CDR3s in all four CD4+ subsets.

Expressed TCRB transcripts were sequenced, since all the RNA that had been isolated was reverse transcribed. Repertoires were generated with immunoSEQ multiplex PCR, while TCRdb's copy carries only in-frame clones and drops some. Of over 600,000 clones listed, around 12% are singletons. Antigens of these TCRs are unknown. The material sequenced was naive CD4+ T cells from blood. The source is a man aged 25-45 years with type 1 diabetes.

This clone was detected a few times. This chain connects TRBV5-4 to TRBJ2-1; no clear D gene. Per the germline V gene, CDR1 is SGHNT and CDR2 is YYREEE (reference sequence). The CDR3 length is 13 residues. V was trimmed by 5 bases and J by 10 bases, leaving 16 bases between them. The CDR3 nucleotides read TGTGCCAGCAGGCACCGGGCCGGAACAGAGCAGTTCTTC. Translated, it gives CASRHRAGTEQFF.

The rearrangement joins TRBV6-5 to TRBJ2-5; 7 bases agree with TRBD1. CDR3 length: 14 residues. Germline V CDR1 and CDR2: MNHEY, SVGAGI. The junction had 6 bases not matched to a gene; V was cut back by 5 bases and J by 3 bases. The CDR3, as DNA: TGTGCCAGCAGTGCCGGGACAGCTAAAGAGACCCAGTACTTC. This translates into CASSAGTAKETQYF.

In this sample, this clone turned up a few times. CDR3 residues: CASSDVARTDTQYF. The CDR3 DNA sequence: TGTGCCAGCAGTGACGTGGCCCGCACAGATACGCAGTATTTT. The chain uses TRBV2 and TRBJ2-3; D ambiguous. Germline CDR1 is SNHLY and CDR2 is FYNNEI. Trimming shortened V by 3 bases and J by 1 base, and 8 bases separated the two germline ends. The CDR3 totals 14 residues.

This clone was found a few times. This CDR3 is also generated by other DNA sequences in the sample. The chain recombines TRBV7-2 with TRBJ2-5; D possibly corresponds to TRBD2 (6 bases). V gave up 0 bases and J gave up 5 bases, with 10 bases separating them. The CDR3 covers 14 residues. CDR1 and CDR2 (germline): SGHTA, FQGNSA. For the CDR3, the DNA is TGTGCCAGCAGCTTAGCGGGGGGTCGGGAGACCCAGTACTTC. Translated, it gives CASSLAGGRETQYF.

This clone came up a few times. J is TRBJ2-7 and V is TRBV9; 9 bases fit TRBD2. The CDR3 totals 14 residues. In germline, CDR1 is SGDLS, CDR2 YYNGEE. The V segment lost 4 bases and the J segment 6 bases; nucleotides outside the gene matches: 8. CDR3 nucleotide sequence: TGTGCCAGCAGCACCGGGACTAGCTCTCCCGAGCAGTACTTC. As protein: CASSTGTSSPEQYF.

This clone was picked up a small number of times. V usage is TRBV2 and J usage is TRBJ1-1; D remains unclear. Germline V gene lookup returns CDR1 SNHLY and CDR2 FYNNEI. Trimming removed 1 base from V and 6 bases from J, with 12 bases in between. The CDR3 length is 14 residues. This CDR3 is CASSEVVRNPEAFF. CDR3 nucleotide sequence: TGTGCCAGCAGTGAAGTGGTGAGGAATCCTGAAGCTTTCTTT.